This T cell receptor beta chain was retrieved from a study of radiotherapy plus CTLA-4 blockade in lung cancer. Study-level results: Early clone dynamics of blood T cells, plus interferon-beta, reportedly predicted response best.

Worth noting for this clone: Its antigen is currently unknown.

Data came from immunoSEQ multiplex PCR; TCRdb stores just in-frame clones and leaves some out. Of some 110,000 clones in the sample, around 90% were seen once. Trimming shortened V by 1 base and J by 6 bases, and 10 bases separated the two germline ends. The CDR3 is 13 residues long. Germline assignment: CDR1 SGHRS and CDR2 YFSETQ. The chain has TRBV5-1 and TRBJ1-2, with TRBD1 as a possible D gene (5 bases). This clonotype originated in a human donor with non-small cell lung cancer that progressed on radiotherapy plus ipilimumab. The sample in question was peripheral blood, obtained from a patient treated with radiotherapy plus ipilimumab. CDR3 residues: CASSLSGGDGYTF. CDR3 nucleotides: TGCGCCAGCAGCTTGTCCGGGGGAGATGGCTACACCTTC.